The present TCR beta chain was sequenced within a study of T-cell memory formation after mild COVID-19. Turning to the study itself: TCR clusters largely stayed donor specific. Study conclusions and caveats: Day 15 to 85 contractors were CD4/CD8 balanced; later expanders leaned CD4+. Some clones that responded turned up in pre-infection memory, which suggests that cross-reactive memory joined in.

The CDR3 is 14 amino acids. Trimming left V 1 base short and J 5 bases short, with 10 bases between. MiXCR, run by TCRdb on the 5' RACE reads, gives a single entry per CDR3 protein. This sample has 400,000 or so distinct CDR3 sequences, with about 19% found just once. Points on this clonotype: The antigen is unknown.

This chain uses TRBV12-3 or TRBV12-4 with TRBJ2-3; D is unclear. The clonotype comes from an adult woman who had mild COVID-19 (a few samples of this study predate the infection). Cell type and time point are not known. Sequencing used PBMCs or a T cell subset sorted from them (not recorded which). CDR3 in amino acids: CASSLVGIRDTQYF. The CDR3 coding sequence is TGTGCCAGCAGTTTAGTAGGAATACGAGATACGCAGTATTTT.